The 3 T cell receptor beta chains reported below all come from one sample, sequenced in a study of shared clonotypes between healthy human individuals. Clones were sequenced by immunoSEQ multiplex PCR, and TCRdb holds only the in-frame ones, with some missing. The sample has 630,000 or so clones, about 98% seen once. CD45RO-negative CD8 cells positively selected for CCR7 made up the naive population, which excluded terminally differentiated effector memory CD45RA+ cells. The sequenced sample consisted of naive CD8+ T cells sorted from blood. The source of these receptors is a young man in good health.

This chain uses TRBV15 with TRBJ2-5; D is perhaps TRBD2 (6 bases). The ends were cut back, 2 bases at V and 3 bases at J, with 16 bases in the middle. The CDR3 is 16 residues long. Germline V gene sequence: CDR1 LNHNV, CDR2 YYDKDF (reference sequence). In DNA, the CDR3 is TGTGCCACCAGCAGAAGTAGGGACGGGAGAAAAGAGACCCAGTACTTC. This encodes CATSRSRDGRKETQYF.

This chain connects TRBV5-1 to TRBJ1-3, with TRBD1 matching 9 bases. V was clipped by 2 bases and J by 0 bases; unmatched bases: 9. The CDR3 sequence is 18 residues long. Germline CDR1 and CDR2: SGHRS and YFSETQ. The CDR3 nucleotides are TGCGCCAGCAGCTTTGCCCTGCTACAGGGGGCCTCTGGAAACACCATATATTTT. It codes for CASSFALLQGASGNTIYF.

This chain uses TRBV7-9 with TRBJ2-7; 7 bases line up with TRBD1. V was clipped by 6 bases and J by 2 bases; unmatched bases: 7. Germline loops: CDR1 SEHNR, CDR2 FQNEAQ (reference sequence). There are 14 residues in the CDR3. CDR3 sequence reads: CASSSGTVTYEQYF. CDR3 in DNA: TGTGCCAGCAGTTCAGGGACAGTCACCTACGAGCAGTACTTC.